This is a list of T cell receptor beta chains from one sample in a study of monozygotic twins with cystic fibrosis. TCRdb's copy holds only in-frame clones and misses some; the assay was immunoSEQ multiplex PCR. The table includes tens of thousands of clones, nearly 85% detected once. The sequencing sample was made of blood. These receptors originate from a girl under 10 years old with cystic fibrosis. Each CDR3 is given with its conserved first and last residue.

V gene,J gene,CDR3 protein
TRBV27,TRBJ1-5,CASSLNQPQHF
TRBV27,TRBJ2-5,CASKTGGGETQYF
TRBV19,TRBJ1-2,CASSIVGNYGYTF
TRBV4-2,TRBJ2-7,CASSQLSGGVLLNEQYF
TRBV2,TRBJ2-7,CASSESSGGIFNEQYF
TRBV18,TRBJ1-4,CASSRQGSPFREKLFF
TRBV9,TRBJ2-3,CASSLTGLAGAPDTQYF
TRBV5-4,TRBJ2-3,CASSLWGSGGRPSRDTQYF
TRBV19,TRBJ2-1,CASSITEYNEQFF
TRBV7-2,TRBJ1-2,CASSLGGLRGRYYGYTF
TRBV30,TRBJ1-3,CAWSEGRNTIYF
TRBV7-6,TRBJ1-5,CASSLGQQGLSQPQHF
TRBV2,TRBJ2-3,CASSEGGRMTHSSTDTQYF
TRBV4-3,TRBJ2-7,CASSQDRTGYGLGDEQYF
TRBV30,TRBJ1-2,CAWVAAYGYTF
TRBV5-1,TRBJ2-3,CASSRGFPSGSTDTQYF
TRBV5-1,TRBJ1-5,CASSFTGGQPQHF
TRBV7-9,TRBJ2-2,CASSSVAGVRTGELFF
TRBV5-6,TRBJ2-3,CASSLVRGGPRDTQYF
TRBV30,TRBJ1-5,CAWSVTDLQAQHF
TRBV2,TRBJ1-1,CASSEGGQAWDPEAFF
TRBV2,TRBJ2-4,CASSWAQQNIQYF
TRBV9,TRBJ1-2,CASSPRTGTETYGYTF
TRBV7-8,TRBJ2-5,CASSPSRGEETQYF
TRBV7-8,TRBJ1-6,CASRPLTGIDSPLHF
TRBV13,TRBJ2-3,CASSKRGDNTQYF
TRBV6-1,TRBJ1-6,CASSLLGEINSPLHF
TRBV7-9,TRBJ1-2,CASSLGDGYTF
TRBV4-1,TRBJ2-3,CASSQAGGTDTQYF
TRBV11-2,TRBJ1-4,CASSLRQGEKLFF
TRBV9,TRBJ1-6,CASSVGQGYNSPLHF
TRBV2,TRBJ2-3,CASSVWGAADTQYF
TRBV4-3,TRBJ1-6,CASSQETLNSPLHF
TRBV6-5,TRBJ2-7,CASSPRRDTNYEQYF
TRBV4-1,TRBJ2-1,CASSPRLAGQEQFF
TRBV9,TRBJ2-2,CASSVLDNGELFF
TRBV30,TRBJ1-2,CACGFTPYGYTF
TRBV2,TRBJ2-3,CASSVLARITDTQYF
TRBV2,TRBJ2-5,CASSERQGAWARETQYF
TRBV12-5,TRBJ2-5,CASGLVQYQETQYF
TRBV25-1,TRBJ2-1,CASRESGAFSYNEQFF
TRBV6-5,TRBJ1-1,CASSPRTGLNTEAFF
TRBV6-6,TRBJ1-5,CASSYSRAGGNQPQHF
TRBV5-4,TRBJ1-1,CASSLGMGGSRPFF
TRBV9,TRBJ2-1,CASSVDPKDSQGREQFF
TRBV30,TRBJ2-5,CAWDGGKTQYF
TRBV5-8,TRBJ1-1,CASSLEQGSAFF
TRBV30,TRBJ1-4,CAWSSVNGFHEKLFF
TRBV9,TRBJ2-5,CASSVGRVGASETQYF
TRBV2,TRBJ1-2,CASSVDTYYGYTF
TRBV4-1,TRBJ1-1,CASSQDRQEEAFF
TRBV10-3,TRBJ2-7,CAIRKGGYEQYF
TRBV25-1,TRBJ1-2,CASTGGYGYTF
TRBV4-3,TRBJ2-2,CASSPDRGQGIGELFF
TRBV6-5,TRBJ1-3,CASSYTRGNTIYF
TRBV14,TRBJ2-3,CASSPLGGQDTQYF
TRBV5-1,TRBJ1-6,CASSFTNRDRGNNSPLHF
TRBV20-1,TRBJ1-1,CSAPVRAEAFF
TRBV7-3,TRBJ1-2,CASSLANYGYTF